This TCR beta chain came from a study of regulatory T cells in long-lasting Graves disease. The CDR3 spans 15 residues. The germline V gene encodes CDR1 SEHNR and CDR2 FQNEAQ (reference sequence). V shed 4 bases and J 5 bases; nucleotides not matched to a gene: 8. The authors built TCR beta libraries using iRepertoire HTBI primers and Arm-PCR of CDR3 regions. TCRdb analysed the multiplex PCR reads with MiXCR anew, one entry per CDR3 protein. The sample yields about 530,000 distinct CDR3 sequences, 15% to 20% seen once. Specified time point: newly diagnosed GD, antithyroid drugs for less than 3 months. PBMC RNA served as the TCR library source. The sample holds many counts of this clonotype. These data were also filed under a second study, of T cells in Graves' hyperthyroidism and ophthalmopathy.

The sequence came from a middle-aged woman with Graves disease. This material consisted of peripheral blood mononuclear cells (PBMCs), taken at new diagnosis, from a patient treated with antithyroid drugs. V is TRBV7-9 and J is TRBJ2-7; 10 bases match TRBD1. The CDR3 here is CASSSRDRGKDEQYF. The CDR3 coding sequence is TGTGCCAGCAGCTCTAGGGACAGGGGTAAGGACGAGCAGTACTTC.